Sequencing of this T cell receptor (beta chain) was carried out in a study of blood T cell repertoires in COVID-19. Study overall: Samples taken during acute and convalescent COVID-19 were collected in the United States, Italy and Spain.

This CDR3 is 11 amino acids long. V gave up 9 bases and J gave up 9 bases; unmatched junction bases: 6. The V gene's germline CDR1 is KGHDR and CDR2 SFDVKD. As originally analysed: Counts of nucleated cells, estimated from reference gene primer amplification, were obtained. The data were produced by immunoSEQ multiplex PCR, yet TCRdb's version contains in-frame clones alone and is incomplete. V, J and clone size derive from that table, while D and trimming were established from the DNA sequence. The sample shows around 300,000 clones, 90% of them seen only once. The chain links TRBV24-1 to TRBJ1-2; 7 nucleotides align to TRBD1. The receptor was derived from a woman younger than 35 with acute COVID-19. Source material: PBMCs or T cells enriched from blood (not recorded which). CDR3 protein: CATHTGDRYTF. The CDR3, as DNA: TGTGCCACCCATACAGGGGACCGCTACACCTTC.